This TCR beta chain was recorded in a study of T cell changes during pregnancy in multiple sclerosis. The junction had 3 bases not matched to a gene; V was cut back by 3 bases and J by 3 bases. Germline-derived CDR1 and CDR2 are MGHRA and YSYEKL. The length of the CDR3 is 14 residues. Clones were read by immunoSEQ multiplex PCR, and TCRdb kept only the in-frame ones, dropping some. Counted here are 72,000 or so clones, 93% occurring once; the ten biggest clones make up 2.5%. This sequence joins TRBV4-1 and TRBJ1-2, with 8 nucleotides matching TRBD1. The sequences come from peripheral blood, collected in the second trimester of pregnancy. This sequence originates from a female donor with multiple sclerosis, enrolled in a pregnancy study. The CDR3 DNA reads TGCGCCAGCAGCCATACAGGGGGGGACTATGGCTACACCTTC. Translating it yields CASSHTGGDYGYTF.